These 2 T cell receptor beta chains were all obtained from the same sample, sequenced in a study of sequential checkpoint blockade in melanoma. Treatment meaning: randomized to nivolumab then ipilimumab (arm A) or the reverse (arm B). Here immunoSEQ multiplex PCR was the method, and the copy in TCRdb shows in-frame clones only, minus some. Among 9,500 to 12,000 clones listed, around 60% were seen once. This specimen consisted of CD8+ T cells sorted from blood (inferred from file names), obtained from a patient given nivolumab and ipilimumab in sequence. The source of these receptors is a human donor with melanoma.

The V call is TRBV19, the J call TRBJ2-2; weak D call: TRBD2 (6 bases). Germline CDR1 and CDR2: LNHDA and SQIVND (reference sequence). The V end lost 8 bases, the J end lost 3 bases, and 13 bases lay between the germline ends. The CDR3 is 14 residues long. For the CDR3, the DNA is TGTGCCAGTCGAGACCGGGACTACACCGGGGAGCTGTTTTTT. Encoded protein: CASRDRDYTGELFF. Drawing the rest from reference TRBV19 and TRBJ2-2, the complete variable domain is DGGITQSPKYLFRKEGQNVTLSCEQNLNHDAMYWYRQDPGQGLRLIYYSQIVNDFQKGDIAEGYSVSREKKESFPLTVTSAQKNPTAFYLCASRDRDYTGELFFGEGSRLTVL.

The sample holds a few counts of this clone. The chain is built from TRBV4-3 and TRBJ2-7; weak D call: TRBD1 (6 bases). The germline CDR1 and CDR2 sequences are LGHNA and YSLEER. The V end lost 0 bases, the J end lost 2 bases, and 20 bases lay between the germline ends. The CDR3 length is 18 residues. CDR3 sequence: CASSQEVSEDSGTYEQYF. The CDR3 DNA is TGCGCCAGCAGCCAAGAAGTGAGTGAGGACAGCGGTACCTACGAGCAGTACTTC.